The 18 T cell receptor beta chains below come from one sample, sequenced in a study of blood T cell repertoires in COVID-19. Assay: immunoSEQ multiplex PCR; the TCRdb copy retains only in-frame clones and omits some. The table has approximately 74,000 clones, 84% seen once; the top ten hold 30% to 45%. Source material: peripheral blood. The receptors originated from a man aged 65 to 79 with acute or convalescent COVID-19.

This chain links TRBV4-3 with TRBJ2-5; no definite D call. The germline gives CDR1 LGHNA, CDR2 YSLEER. V was clipped by 0 bases and J by 5 bases, with 7 bases between them. CDR3 length: 13 amino acids. The CDR3 loop reads CASSQDLSETQYF. The DNA of the CDR3 is TGCGCCAGCAGCCAAGATCTGTCGGAGACCCAGTACTTC.

This sequence joins TRBV3-1 (or the pseudogene TRBV3-2) and TRBJ1-4, with D maybe TRBD1 (5 bases). The CDR3 runs 17 residues. Germline V gives CDR1 LGHDT, CDR2 YNNKEL (reference sequence). Trimming stripped 2 bases from V and 4 bases from J, with 17 bases between. CDR3 sequence reads: CASSQRPAGPLNEKLFF. The CDR3 DNA is TGTGCCAGCAGCCAAAGGCCGGCAGGGCCTCTTAATGAAAAACTGTTTTTT.

This chain connects TRBV6-5 to TRBJ1-5, with a weak D call TRBD1 (6 bases). The CDR3 has 14 amino acids. V was clipped by 7 bases and J by 4 bases, with 14 bases between them. Per the germline V gene, CDR1 is MNHEY and CDR2 is SVGAGI. The CDR3 loop is CASIGNRGNQPQHF. The CDR3 DNA sequence: TGTGCCAGCATCGGAAATAGGGGGAATCAGCCCCAGCATTTT.

A remark on this clone: The junction differs from germline at one of its ends, possibly a read error. The V gene is TRBV7-7, the J gene TRBJ2-2; the D is unclear. Germline CDR1 is SSHAT and CDR2 is FNYEAQ (reference sequence). The CDR3 runs 14 residues. Written as DNA, the CDR3 is TGTGCTAGCAGCCCCGACAAGAACACCGGGGAGCTGTTTTTT. Its translation: CASSPDKNTGELFF.

The chain couples TRBV18 to TRBJ1-2; D might be TRBD1 (6 bases). V lost 3 bases and J 5 bases, leaving 10 bases between the germline ends. The CDR3 loop spans 13 amino acids. Germline CDR1 KGHSH, CDR2 LQKENI. CDR3 DNA: TGTGCCAGCTCACCCTCTGGACAGTATGGCTACACCTTC. It codes for CASSPSGQYGYTF.

This rearrangement joins TRBV30 to TRBJ2-2, with TRBD2 matching 12 bases. The J segment lost 2 bases and the V segment lost 2 bases, leaving 6 bases of the junction unmatched. The germline CDR1 and CDR2 sequences are GTSNPN and SVGIG (reference sequence). CDR3 length: 17 residues. This CDR3 reads CAWSRLAGGINTGELFF. For the CDR3, the DNA is TGTGCCTGGAGTAGGCTAGCGGGAGGGATAAACACCGGGGAGCTGTTTTTT.

The rearrangement links TRBV20-1 to TRBJ2-7; D is unresolved. Per germline, CDR1 DFQATT and CDR2 SNEGSKA (reference sequence). The V end lost 3 bases, the J end lost 0 bases, and 12 bases lay between the germline ends. The CDR3 is 14 residues long. The CDR3 region has the DNA TGCAGTGCTAGTGGCCCCCGGAGCTCCTACGAGCAGTACTTC. It codes for CSASGPRSSYEQYF.

This clone showed up just once. This chain links TRBV5-6 with TRBJ1-2; 8 bases agree with TRBD1. Germline CDR1 reads SGHDT; CDR2 reads YYEEEE. V lost 1 base, J lost 4 bases, and 6 bases stayed unmatched. This CDR3 is built from 15 residues. The CDR3: CASSLRGTGLYGYTF. The CDR3 DNA reads TGTGCCAGCAGCTTGAGGGGGACAGGACTCTATGGCTACACCTTC.

This sequence joins TRBV5-1 and TRBJ1-3, with a tentative D call TRBD1 (6 bases). CDR1 SGHRS and CDR2 YFSETQ come from the germline V gene. The CDR3 totals 14 residues. V lost 4 bases, J lost 4 bases, and 12 bases lay in between. The CDR3 is CASSPGELGNTIYF. In nucleotides, the CDR3 is TGCGCCAGCAGCCCAGGGGAATTGGGAAACACCATATATTTT. The variable domain in full, with the rest retrieved from reference TRBV5-1 and TRBJ1-3, is KAGVTQTPRYLIKTRGQQVTLSCSPISGHRSVSWYQQTPGQGLQFLFEYFSETQRNKGNFPGRFSGRQFSNSRSEMNVSTLELGDSALYLCASSPGELGNTIYFGEGSWLTVV.

The V gene is TRBV10-1, the J gene TRBJ1-5; D not resolved. CDR3 length equals 16 residues. V gave up 2 bases and J gave up 0 bases, with 11 bases separating them. Germline lookup yields CDR1 WNHNN and CDR2 SYGVQD (reference sequence). The CDR3 protein is CASSEITGNSNQPQHF. Written as DNA, the CDR3 is TGCGCCAGCAGTGAGATTACGGGAAATAGCAATCAGCCCCAGCATTTT.

The chain uses TRBV27 and TRBJ1-4; 9 bases line up with TRBD1. V shed 6 bases, J shed 0 bases, and the junction held 8 bases outside the gene matches. Germline CDR1 is MNHEY and CDR2 is SMNVEV (reference sequence). The CDR3 covers 17 residues. The CDR3 nucleotides read TGTGCCAGCAGGTCCGGGACAGGGCCCACAACTAATGAAAAACTGTTTTTT. This translates into CASRSGTGPTTNEKLFF.

A word on this clone: The identical CDR3 is also encoded by other nucleotide sequences in the sample. J is TRBJ2-5 and V is TRBV18; D possibly corresponds to TRBD2 (6 bases). The CDR3 loop spans 13 amino acids. Trimming removed 3 bases from V and 2 bases from J, with 7 bases in between. CDR1 and CDR2 from the germline V gene are KGHSH and LQKENI. The CDR3 loop is CASSPGLQETQYF. CDR3 nucleotide sequence: TGTGCCAGCTCACCGGGACTTCAAGAGACCCAGTACTTC.

This clone was seen only a few times. The chain employs TRBV5-4 and TRBJ2-5; 12 bases match TRBD2. Germline lookup yields CDR1 SGHNT and CDR2 YYREEE (reference sequence). There are 15 residues in the CDR3. Trimming at V came to 6 bases and at J to 4 bases, leaving 7 bases not matched to a gene. Here the CDR3 reads CASMTSGSYRETQYF. CDR3 bases: TGTGCCAGCATGACTAGCGGGAGCTATCGAGAGACCCAGTACTTC.

The chain is built from TRBV6-2 or TRBV6-3 and TRBJ1-2; unclear D gene. V was clipped by 6 bases and J by 4 bases, with 12 bases between them. The CDR3 is 13 residues long. CDR1 is MNHEY and CDR2 is SVGEGT in the germline V gene. The CDR3 loop is CASSLGETYGYTF. Here the CDR3 DNA reads TGTGCCAGCAGCCTCGGAGAAACCTATGGCTACACCTTC.

This clone was counted a few times. This chain joins TRBV5-1 and TRBJ2-6, with TRBD2 as a possible D gene (5 bases). Germline-derived CDR1 and CDR2 are SGHRS and YFSETQ. This CDR3 is 15 amino acids long. V was cut by 6 bases and J by 1 base, with 11 bases left in between. The CDR3 loop is CASNPEGSGANVLTF. The CDR3 nucleotides are TGCGCCAGCAACCCTGAGGGATCTGGGGCCAACGTCCTGACTTTC.

This chain uses TRBV11-3 with TRBJ2-3; the match to TRBD2 covers 7 bases. V gave up 1 base and J gave up 0 bases; unmatched junction bases: 4. Germline V gene lookup returns CDR1 SGHNT and CDR2 YENEEA. The CDR3 is 16 amino acids. The CDR3 loop reads CASSLGGSGSTDTQYF. DNA for the CDR3: TGTGCCAGCAGCTTAGGCGGTAGCGGGAGCACAGATACGCAGTATTTT. The full variable domain, completed using reference TRBV11-3 and TRBJ2-3, is EAGVVQSPRYKIIEKKQPVAFWCNPISGHNTLYWYLQNLGQGPELLIRYENEEAVDDSQLPKDRFSAERLKGVDSTLKIQPAELGDSAVYLCASSLGGSGSTDTQYFGPGTRLTVL.

The chain is built from TRBV7-2 and TRBJ2-7; D might be TRBD1 (6 bases). V lost 0 bases to trimming and J lost 4 bases, with 13 bases between them. The CDR3 extends over 15 amino acids. Germline V gene lookup returns CDR1 SGHTA and CDR2 FQGNSA. CDR3 coding DNA: TGTGCCAGCAGCTTAGCATGGACAGTATCTTACGAGCAGTACTTC. Amino acid sequence: CASSLAWTVSYEQYF.

The CDR3 sequence is CASSSSSISGYTF. The CDR3 DNA reads as TGTGCCAGCAGCTCCTCATCGATATCGGGATACACCTTC. This chain joins TRBV3-1 (or the pseudogene TRBV3-2) and TRBJ1-2; D call uncertain. CDR1 LGHDT and CDR2 YNNKEL come from the germline V gene (reference sequence). The length of the CDR3 is 13 residues. V lost 5 bases, J lost 11 bases, and 18 bases lay in between.